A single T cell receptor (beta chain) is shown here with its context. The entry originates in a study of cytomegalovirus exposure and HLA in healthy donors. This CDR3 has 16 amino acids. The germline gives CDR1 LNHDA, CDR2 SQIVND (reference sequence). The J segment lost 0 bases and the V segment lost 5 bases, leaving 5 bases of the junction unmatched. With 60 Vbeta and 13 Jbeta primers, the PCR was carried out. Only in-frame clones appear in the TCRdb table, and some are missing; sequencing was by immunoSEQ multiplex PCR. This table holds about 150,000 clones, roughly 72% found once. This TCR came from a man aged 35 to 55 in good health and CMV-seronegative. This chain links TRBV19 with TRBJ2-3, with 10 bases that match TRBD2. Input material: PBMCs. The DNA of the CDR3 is TGTGCCAGTAGTCTTCCTAGCGGGAGAAGCACAGATACGCAGTATTTT. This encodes CASSLPSGRSTDTQYF. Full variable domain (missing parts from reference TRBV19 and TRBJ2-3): DGGITQSPKYLFRKEGQNVTLSCEQNLNHDAMYWYRQDPGQGLRLIYYSQIVNDFQKGDIAEGYSVSREKKESFPLTVTSAQKNPTAFYLCASSLPSGRSTDTQYFGPGTRLTVL.